The 18 T cell receptor beta chains presented below share a single source sample, sequenced in a study of CXCR3-negative and CXCR3-positive naive CD8 T cells. cDNA libraries for TRB were generated by 5' RACE incorporating UMI labels. Reprocessing the 5' RACE reads, TCRdb reports a single entry for every CDR3 protein and omits DNA. Across about 40,000 distinct CDR3 sequences, the top ten clones capture roughly 8% of the sample. Specimen: memory CD8+ T cells from blood. The receptors shown here come from a human donor in good health. Some clones in this sample may be carry-over from other donors' samples.

The CDR3 spells CATSRGGERYGYTF. The J gene is TRBJ1-2, the V gene TRBV15. Germline assignment: CDR1 LNHNV and CDR2 YYDKDF (reference sequence). The CDR3 is 14 residues long.

The chain couples TRBV29-1 to TRBJ1-2; lacking DNA, the TRBD1 call made by TCRdb goes unchecked. CDR3 length equals 17 residues. Per the germline V gene, CDR1 is SQVTM and CDR2 is ANQGSEA. The CDR3: CSVEETETGVRNYGYTF. The full variable domain, completed using reference TRBV29-1 and TRBJ1-2, is SAVISQKPSRDICQRGTSLTIQCQVDSQVTMMFWYRQQPGQSLTLIATANQGSEATYESGFVIDKFPISRPNLTFSTLTVSNMSPEDSSIYLCSVEETETGVRNYGYTFGSGTRLTVV.

This rearrangement joins TRBV15 to TRBJ2-2; the D call of TRBD1 rests on TCRdb alone, since no DNA is present to check it. CDR1 is LNHNV, CDR2 YYDKDF, per germline (reference sequence). The CDR3 length is 14 residues. The CDR3 reads CATSVDRNTGELFF.

V gene TRBV20-1 combines with J gene TRBJ1-1. Per germline, CDR1 DFQATT and CDR2 SNEGSKA (reference sequence). The CDR3 is 13 residues long. The CDR3 here is CSASRPMNTEAFF.

V gene TRBV29-1 combines with J gene TRBJ2-2; as DNA is missing, the TRBD1 call by TCRdb cannot be tested. In germline, CDR1 is SQVTM, CDR2 ANQGSEA. The CDR3 is 13 amino acids. The CDR3 loop is CSVWTGRIGELFF.

The chain joins TRBV6-2 or TRBV6-3 to TRBJ1-2. CDR1 MNHEY and CDR2 SVGEGT come from the germline V gene. The CDR3 consists of 12 residues. The CDR3 reads CASVGFDYGYTF.

The chain combines TRBV27 with TRBJ2-1. This CDR3 is built from 12 residues. Germline CDR1 reads MNHEY; CDR2 reads SMNVEV (reference sequence). The CDR3 sequence: CASSFGANEQFF.

The genes are TRBV18 and TRBJ2-7. This CDR3 spans 14 amino acids. Germline V gene lookup returns CDR1 KGHSH and CDR2 LQKENI. The CDR3 protein is CASSRTGGSLEQYF.

The chain links TRBV29-1 to TRBJ1-1; TCRdb lists TRBD1, though no DNA is available to test this call. The CDR3 extends over 16 amino acids. From germline, CDR1 is SQVTM and CDR2 ANQGSEA. This CDR3 is CSVALDRGTMNTEAFF.

The chain links TRBV7-9 to TRBJ2-7. Germline V CDR1 and CDR2: SEHNR, FQNEAQ (reference sequence). CDR3 length: 13 amino acids. The chain's CDR3 is CASSLTASQEQYF.

This sequence joins TRBV2 and TRBJ2-5; the TCRdb call, TRBD2, lacks DNA for checking. The germline CDR1 and CDR2 sequences are SNHLY and FYNNEI. This CDR3 contains 14 residues. The CDR3 reads CASSESPGTETQYF. Drawing the rest from reference TRBV2 and TRBJ2-5, the complete variable domain is EPEVTQTPSHQVTQMGQEVILRCVPISNHLYFYWYRQILGQKVEFLVSFYNNEISEKSEIFDDQFSVERPDGSNFTLKIRSTKLEDSAMYFCASSESPGTETQYFGPGTRLLVL.

The chain joins TRBV6-1 to TRBJ2-7; TCRdb names TRBD2, which stays unverified in the absence of DNA. This CDR3 is built from 13 residues. Germline CDR1 is MNHNS and CDR2 is SASEGT. CDR3 in amino acids: CATLAGRPYEQYF.

The CDR3 loop reads CSVEGDSGNEQFF. The rearrangement joins TRBV29-1 to TRBJ2-1; with no DNA, the TCRdb D assignment of TRBD1 cannot be verified. CDR3 size: 13 residues. Looked up from germline, CDR1 is SQVTM and CDR2 is ANQGSEA.

The chain combines TRBV19 with TRBJ2-5; the D call from TCRdb, TRBD2, cannot be confirmed without DNA. Germline CDR1 reads LNHDA; CDR2 reads SQIVND (reference sequence). The CDR3 runs to 15 residues. CDR3 region: CASSIYASPPETQYF.

This clonotype ranks as medium-sized (0.01 to 0.1%) in terms of frequency. V gene TRBV6-2 or TRBV6-3 combines with J gene TRBJ2-3. Germline CDR1 MNHEY, CDR2 SVGEGT. The CDR3 has 13 residues. The CDR3 spells CASSYDSTDTQYF.

The V and J genes are TRBV25-1 and TRBJ2-1; there is no DNA to check the TCRdb D call of TRBD1. The CDR3 is 15 residues long. CDR1 MGHDK and CDR2 SYGVNS come from the germline V gene. CDR3 sequence reads: CASNSRDGRLNEQFF.

The chain combines TRBV7-7 with TRBJ2-5. CDR3 length: 15 residues. Germline values: CDR1 SSHAT, CDR2 FNYEAQ (reference sequence). CDR3 residues: CASSLAWQTQETQYF.

V usage is TRBV6-2 or TRBV6-3 and J usage is TRBJ1-1. Germline V gene sequence: CDR1 MNHEY, CDR2 SVGEGT. The CDR3 contains 11 residues. CDR3 sequence: CASKINTEAFF.